This TCR beta chain was identified during a study of cytomegalovirus exposure and HLA in healthy donors. The PCR had 60 Vbeta and 13 Jbeta primers. Profiling relied on immunoSEQ multiplex PCR, and the TCRdb table lists in-frame clones only, not all of them. This table has about 160,000 clones, roughly 81% appearing once. V lost 7 bases, J lost 1 base, and 16 bases lay in between. This CDR3 region has 15 residues. Germline V lookup: CDR1 LNHDA, CDR2 SQIVND (reference sequence). The sequencing input was PBMCs. The chain carries TRBV19 and TRBJ1-1; the D is unclear. This sequence originates from a man younger than 35 in good health and CMV-seropositive. The CDR3 region has the DNA TGTGCCAGTACCCCTGTCCAGGTTACGAACACTGAAGCTTTCTTT. Residues: CASTPVQVTNTEAFF.